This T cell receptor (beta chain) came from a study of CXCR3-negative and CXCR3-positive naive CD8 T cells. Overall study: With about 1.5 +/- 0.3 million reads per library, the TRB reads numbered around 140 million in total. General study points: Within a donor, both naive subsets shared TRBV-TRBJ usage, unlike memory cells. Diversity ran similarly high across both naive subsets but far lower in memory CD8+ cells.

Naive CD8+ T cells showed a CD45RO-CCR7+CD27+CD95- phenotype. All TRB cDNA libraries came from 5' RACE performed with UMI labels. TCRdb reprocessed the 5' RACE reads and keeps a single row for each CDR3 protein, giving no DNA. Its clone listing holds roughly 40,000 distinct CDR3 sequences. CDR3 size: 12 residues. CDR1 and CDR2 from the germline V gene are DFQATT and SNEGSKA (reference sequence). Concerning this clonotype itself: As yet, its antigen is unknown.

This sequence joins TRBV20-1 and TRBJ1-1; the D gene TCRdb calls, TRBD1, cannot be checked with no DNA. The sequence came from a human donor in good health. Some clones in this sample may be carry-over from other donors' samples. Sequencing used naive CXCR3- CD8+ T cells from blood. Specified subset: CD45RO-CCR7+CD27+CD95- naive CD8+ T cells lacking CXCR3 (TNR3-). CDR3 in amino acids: CSAFDQTGAAFF.